The TCR beta chain described here comes from a study of cytomegalovirus exposure and HLA in healthy donors. Study findings and constraints: Presence/absence results assume similar sequencing depth per donor, which may not hold. Data from an earlier analysis indicated that most TCR beta V segments were productive either about 87% or about 30% of the time. The authors considered a cluster of highly shared sequence variants likely to be a sequencing artifact.

CDR3 length: 15 residues. V was shortened by 1 base and J by 2 bases, with 11 bases between the two germline ends. Germline lookup yields CDR1 PRHDT and CDR2 FYEKMQ (reference sequence). PCR was performed using 60 Vbeta and 13 Jbeta primers. Only in-frame clones appear in the TCRdb table, and some are missing; sequencing was by immunoSEQ multiplex PCR. The sample consists of about 120,000 clones, 65% to 80% of them appearing once. Points on this clone: Its antigen is undetermined.

The chain links TRBV13 to TRBJ2-5, with D possibly matching TRBD2 (6 bases). The sequence came from a man in his 60s in good health and CMV-seropositive. The source material was PBMCs. In DNA, the CDR3 is TGTGCCAGCAGCTTAGCGTGGGGGGATCAAGAGACCCAGTACTTC. Protein product: CASSLAWGDQETQYF.